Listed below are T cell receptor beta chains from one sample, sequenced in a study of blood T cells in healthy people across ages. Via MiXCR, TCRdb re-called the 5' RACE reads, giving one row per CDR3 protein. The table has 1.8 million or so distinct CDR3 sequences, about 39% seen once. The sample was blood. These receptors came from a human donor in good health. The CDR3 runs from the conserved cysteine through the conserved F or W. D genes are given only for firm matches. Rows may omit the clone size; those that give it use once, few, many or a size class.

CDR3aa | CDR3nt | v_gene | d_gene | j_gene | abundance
CASHPSSTDTQYF | TGTGCCAGCCATCCCTCCAGCACAGATACGCAGTATTTT | TRBV3-1 | . | TRBJ2-3 | once
CASSLSSSGVDTQYF | TGTGCCAGCAGCTTATCATCTAGCGGGGTGGATACGCAGTATTTT | TRBV7-2 | TRBD2 | TRBJ2-3 | .
CASSDGNLAGEQFF | TGTGCCAGCAGCGACGGGAACCTAGCGGGCGAGCAGTTCTTC | TRBV3-1 | TRBD2 | TRBJ2-1 | .
CSVPTSGSTDTQYF | TGCAGTGTCCCGACTAGCGGATCCACAGATACGCAGTATTTT | TRBV20-1 | TRBD2 | TRBJ2-3 | .
CSVESPQDSLEETQYF | TGCAGCGTTGAGAGCCCTCAGGACTCTCTAGAAGAGACCCAGTACTTC | TRBV29-1 | . | TRBJ2-5 | .
CSARGITGDGKNIQYF | TGCAGTGCTAGAGGAATAACAGGGGATGGTAAAAACATTCAGTACTTC | TRBV20-1 | TRBD1 | TRBJ2-4 | few
CSATRQGLGTEAFF | TGCAGTGCTACCAGACAGGGGTTAGGCACTGAAGCTTTCTTT | TRBV20-1 | TRBD1 | TRBJ1-1 | .
CASRRGTSGTDTQYF | TGTGCCAGCAGGCGGGGCACTAGCGGGACAGATACGCAGTATTTT | TRBV3-1 | TRBD2 | TRBJ2-3 | many
CASSVRDRDYGYTF | TGTGCCAGCAGCGTGCGGGACAGGGACTATGGCTACACCTTC | TRBV7-9 | TRBD1 | TRBJ1-2 | .
CASSPRADSDLHF | TGTGCCAGCAGCCCCCGGGCGGATTCGGATCTGCACTTT | TRBV14 | . | TRBJ1-6 | .
CASSQVQGRTGGNSPLHF | TGTGCCAGCAGCCAAGTTCAGGGGCGGACAGGGGGAAATTCACCCCTCCACTTT | TRBV3-1 | TRBD1 | TRBJ1-6 | .
CASSQVTTGPYEQYF | TGTGCCAGCAGCCAAGTGACAACGGGTCCCTACGAGCAGTACTTC | TRBV3-1 | . | TRBJ2-7 | .